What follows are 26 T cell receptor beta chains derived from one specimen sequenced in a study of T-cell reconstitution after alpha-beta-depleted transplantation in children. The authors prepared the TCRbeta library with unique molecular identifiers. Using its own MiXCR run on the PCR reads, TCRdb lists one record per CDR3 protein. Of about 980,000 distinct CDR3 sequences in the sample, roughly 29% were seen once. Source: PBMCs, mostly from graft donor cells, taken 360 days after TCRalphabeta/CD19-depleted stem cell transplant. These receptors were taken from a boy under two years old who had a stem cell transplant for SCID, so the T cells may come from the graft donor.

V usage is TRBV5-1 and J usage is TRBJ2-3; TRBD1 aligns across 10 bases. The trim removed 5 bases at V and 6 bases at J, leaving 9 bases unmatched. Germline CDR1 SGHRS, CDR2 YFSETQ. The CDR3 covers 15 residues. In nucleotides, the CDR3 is TGCGCCAGCAGTCCACCCGGGACAGGGGTGGATACGCAGTATTTT. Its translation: CASSPPGTGVDTQYF. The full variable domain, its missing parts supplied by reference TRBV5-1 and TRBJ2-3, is KAGVTQTPRYLIKTRGQQVTLSCSPISGHRSVSWYQQTPGQGLQFLFEYFSETQRNKGNFPGRFSGRQFSNSRSEMNVSTLELGDSALYLCASSPPGTGVDTQYFGPGTRLTVL.

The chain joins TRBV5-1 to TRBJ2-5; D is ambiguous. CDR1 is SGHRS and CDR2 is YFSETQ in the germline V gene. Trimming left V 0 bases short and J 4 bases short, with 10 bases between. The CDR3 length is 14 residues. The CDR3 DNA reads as TGCGCCAGCAGCTTGGTAGCCCCCGGAGAGACCCAGTACTTC. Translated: CASSLVAPGETQYF.

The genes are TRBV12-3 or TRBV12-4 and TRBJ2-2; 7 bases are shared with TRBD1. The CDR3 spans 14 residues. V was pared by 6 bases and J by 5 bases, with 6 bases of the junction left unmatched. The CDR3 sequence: CASRDRSLTGELFF. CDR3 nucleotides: TGTGCCAGCAGGGACAGGAGTCTTACCGGGGAGCTGTTTTTT.

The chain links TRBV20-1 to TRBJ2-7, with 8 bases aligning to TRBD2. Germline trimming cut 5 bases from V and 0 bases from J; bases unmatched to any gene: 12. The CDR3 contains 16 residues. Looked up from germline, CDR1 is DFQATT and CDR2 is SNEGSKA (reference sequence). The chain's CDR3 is CSASRGLARSSYEQYF. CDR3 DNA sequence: TGCAGTGCTTCCCGAGGACTAGCCCGCAGCTCCTACGAGCAGTACTTC.

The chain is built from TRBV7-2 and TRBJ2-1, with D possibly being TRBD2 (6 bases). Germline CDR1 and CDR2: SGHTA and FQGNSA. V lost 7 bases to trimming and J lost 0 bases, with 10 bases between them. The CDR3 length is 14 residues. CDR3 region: CASKPEGSYNEQFF. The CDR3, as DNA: TGTGCCAGCAAACCGGAGGGCTCCTACAATGAGCAGTTCTTC.

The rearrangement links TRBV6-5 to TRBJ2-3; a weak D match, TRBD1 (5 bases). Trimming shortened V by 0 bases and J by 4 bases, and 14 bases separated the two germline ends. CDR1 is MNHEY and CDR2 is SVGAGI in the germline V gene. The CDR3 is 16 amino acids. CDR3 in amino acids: CASSYSPPGAPDTQYF. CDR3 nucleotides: TGTGCCAGCAGTTACTCACCGCCTGGGGCACCAGATACGCAGTATTTT.

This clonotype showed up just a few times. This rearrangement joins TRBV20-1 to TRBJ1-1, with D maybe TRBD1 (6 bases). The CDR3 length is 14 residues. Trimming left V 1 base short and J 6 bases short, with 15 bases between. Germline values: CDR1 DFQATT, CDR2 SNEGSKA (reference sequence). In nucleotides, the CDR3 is TGCAGTGCTAGAGGAGAGGGGGGAAGGCCTGAAGCTTTCTTT. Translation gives CSARGEGGRPEAFF.

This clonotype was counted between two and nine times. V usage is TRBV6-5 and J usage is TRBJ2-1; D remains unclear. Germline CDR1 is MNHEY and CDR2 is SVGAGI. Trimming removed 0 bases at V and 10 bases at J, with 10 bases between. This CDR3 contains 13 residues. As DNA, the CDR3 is TGTGCCAGCAGTTACTCGACGTATGGGGAGCAGTTCTTC. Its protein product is CASSYSTYGEQFF.

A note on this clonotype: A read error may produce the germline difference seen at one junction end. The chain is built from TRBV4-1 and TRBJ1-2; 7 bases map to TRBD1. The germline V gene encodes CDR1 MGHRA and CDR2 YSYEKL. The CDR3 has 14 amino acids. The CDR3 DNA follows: TGCGCCAGCACCCAAGAGGGGGCCGGCTATGGCTACACCTTC. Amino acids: CASTQEGAGYGYTF.

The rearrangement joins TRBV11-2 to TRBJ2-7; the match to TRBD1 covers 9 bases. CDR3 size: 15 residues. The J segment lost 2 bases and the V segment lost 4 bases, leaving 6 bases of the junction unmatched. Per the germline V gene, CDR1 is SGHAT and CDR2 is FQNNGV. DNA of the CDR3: TGTGCCAGCAGCTCCCTAGGACAGGGGACCTACGAGCAGTACTTC. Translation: CASSSLGQGTYEQYF. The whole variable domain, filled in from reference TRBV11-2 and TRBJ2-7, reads EAGVAQSPRYKIIEKRQSVAFWCNPISGHATLYWYQQILGQGPKLLIQFQNNGVVDDSQLPKDRFSAERLKGVDSTLKIQPAKLEDSAVYLCASSSLGQGTYEQYFGPGTRLTVT.

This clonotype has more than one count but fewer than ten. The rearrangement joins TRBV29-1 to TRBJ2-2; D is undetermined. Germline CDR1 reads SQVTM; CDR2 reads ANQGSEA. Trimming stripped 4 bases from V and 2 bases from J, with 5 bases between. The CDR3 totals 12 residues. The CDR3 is CSVGTNTGELFF. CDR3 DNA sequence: TGCAGCGTTGGGACCAACACCGGGGAGCTGTTTTTT.

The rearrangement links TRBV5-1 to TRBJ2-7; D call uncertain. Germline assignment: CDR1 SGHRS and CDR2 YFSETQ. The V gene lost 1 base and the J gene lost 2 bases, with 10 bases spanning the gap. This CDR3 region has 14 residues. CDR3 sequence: CASSLNPVTYEQYF. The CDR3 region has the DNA TGCGCCAGCAGCTTGAATCCGGTTACCTACGAGCAGTACTTC. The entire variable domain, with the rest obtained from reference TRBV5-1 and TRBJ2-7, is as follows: KAGVTQTPRYLIKTRGQQVTLSCSPISGHRSVSWYQQTPGQGLQFLFEYFSETQRNKGNFPGRFSGRQFSNSRSEMNVSTLELGDSALYLCASSLNPVTYEQYFGPGTRLTVT.

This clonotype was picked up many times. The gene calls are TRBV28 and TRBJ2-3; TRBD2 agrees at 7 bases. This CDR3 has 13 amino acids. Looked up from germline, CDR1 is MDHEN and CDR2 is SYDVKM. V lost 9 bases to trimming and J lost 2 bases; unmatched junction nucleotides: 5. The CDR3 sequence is CASIAGTTDTQYF. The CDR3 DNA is TGTGCCAGTATAGCGGGTACCACAGATACGCAGTATTTT.

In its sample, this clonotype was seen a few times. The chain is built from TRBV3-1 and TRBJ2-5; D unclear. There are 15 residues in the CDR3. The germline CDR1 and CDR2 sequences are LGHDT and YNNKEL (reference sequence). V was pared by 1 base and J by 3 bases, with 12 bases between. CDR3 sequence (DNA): TGTGCCAGCAGCCAAGGAGAGGCGGTGAAAGAGACCCAGTACTTC. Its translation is CASSQGEAVKETQYF.

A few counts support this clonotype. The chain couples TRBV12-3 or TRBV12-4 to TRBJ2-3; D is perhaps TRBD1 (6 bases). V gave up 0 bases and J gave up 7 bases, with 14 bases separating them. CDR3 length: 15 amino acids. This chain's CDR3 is CASSLARTVLHTQYF. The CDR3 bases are TGTGCCAGCAGTTTAGCCCGGACAGTCCTTCATACGCAGTATTTT.

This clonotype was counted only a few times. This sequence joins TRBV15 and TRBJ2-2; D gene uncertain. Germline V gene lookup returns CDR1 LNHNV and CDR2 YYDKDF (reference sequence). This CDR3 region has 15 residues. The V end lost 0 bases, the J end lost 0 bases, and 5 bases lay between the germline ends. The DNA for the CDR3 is TGTGCCACCAGCAGAGATAAGGCGAACACCGGGGAGCTGTTTTTT. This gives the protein CATSRDKANTGELFF.

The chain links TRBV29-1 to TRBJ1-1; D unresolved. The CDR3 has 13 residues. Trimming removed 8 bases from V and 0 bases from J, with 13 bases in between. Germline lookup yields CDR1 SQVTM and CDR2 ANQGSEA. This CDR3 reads CSPAWIMNTEAFF. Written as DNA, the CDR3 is TGCAGCCCCGCGTGGATCATGAACACTGAAGCTTTCTTT.

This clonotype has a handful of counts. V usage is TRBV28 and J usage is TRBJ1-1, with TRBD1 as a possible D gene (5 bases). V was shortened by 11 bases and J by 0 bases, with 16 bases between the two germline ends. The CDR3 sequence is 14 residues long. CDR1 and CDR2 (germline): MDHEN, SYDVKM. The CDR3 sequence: CAAGGTVLNTEAFF. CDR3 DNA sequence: TGTGCCGCTGGAGGGACGGTCTTGAACACTGAAGCTTTCTTT.

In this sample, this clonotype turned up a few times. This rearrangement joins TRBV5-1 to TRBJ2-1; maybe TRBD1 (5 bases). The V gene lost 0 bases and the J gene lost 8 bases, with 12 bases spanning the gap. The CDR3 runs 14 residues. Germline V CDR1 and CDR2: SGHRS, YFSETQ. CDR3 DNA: TGCGCCAGCAGCTTGGTAGGGGTTAGATATGAGCAGTTCTTC. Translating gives CASSLVGVRYEQFF.

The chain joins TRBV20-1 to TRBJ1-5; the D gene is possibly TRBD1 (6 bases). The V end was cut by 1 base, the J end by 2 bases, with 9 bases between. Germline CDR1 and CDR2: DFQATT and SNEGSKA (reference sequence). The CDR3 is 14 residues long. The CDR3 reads CSARAQGRNQPQHF. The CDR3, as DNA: TGCAGTGCTAGAGCACAGGGACGCAATCAGCCCCAGCATTTT.

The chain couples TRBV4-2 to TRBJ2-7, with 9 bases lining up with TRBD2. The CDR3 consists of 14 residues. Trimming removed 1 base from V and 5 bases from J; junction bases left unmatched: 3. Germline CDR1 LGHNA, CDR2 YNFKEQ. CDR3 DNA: TGTGCCAGCAGCCAAGGCGGGGGGGCCCACGAGCAGTACTTC. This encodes CASSQGGGAHEQYF.

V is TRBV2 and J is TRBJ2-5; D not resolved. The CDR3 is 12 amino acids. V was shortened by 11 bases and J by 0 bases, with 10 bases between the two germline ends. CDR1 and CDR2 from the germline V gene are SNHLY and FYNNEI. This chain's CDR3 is CAGRRDQETQYF. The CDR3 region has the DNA TGTGCCGGTCGACGGGACCAAGAGACCCAGTACTTC.

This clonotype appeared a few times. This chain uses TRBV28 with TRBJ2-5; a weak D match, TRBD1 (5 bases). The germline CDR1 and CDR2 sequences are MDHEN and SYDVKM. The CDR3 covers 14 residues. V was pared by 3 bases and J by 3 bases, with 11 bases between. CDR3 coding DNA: TGTGCCAGCAGTTTGACAGAGACAGAAGAGACCCAGTACTTC. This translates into CASSLTETEETQYF.

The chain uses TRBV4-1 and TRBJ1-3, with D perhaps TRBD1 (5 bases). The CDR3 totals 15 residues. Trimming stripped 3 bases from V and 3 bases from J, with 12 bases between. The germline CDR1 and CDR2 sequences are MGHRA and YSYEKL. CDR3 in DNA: TGCGCCAGCAGCCAGGGTTTGACAGATGGAAACACCATATATTTT. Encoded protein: CASSQGLTDGNTIYF.

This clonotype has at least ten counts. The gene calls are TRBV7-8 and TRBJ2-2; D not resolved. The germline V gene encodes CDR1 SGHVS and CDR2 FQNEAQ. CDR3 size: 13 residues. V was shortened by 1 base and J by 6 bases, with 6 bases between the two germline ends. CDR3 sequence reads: CASSLVKAGELFF. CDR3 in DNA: TGTGCCAGCAGCTTAGTAAAGGCCGGGGAGCTGTTTTTT.

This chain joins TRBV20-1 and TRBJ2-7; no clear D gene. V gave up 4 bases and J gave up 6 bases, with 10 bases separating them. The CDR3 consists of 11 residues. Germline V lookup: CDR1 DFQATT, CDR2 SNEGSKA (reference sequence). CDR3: CSAKAYPEQYF. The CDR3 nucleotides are TGCAGTGCTAAGGCCTATCCCGAGCAGTACTTC.